One sample yielded the 11 T cell receptor beta chains listed below, sequenced in a study of T cells in localized non-small cell lung cancer. Clones were read by immunoSEQ multiplex PCR, and TCRdb kept only the in-frame ones, dropping some. The data hold some 52,000 clones, with about 78% observed a single time. The sample consisted of PBMCs, taken before any cancer treatment. The receptors derive from a woman between 40 and 69 years old with stage II lung adenocarcinoma.

The chain recombines TRBV30 with TRBJ1-2, with D perhaps matching TRBD1 (5 bases). Between the trimmed V and J ends, which lost 2 bases and 4 bases, there was a span of 11 bases. The CDR3 consists of 13 residues. CDR1 and CDR2 (germline): GTSNPN, SVGIG (reference sequence). The CDR3 loop is CAWSRGDFYGYTF. CDR3 bases: TGTGCCTGGAGTCGGGGGGATTTCTATGGCTACACCTTC.

The chain uses TRBV5-1 and TRBJ2-1, with 8 nucleotides matching TRBD1. The ends lost 4 bases at V and 3 bases at J; junction bases unmatched: 12. The CDR3 sequence is 17 residues long. The germline V gene encodes CDR1 SGHRS and CDR2 YFSETQ. Here the CDR3 DNA reads TGCGCCAGCAGCCAGACCGGACAGGGAGTATTCTACAATGAGCAGTTCTTC. Amino acid sequence: CASSQTGQGVFYNEQFF.

V and J are TRBV28 and TRBJ2-7, with D possibly being TRBD2 (6 bases). V was shortened by 5 bases and J by 0 bases, with 14 bases between the two germline ends. In germline, CDR1 is MDHEN, CDR2 SYDVKM. This CDR3 spans 15 amino acids. The CDR3 DNA reads as TGTGCCAGCAGTAGGAGGGACTTAAGCTCCTACGAGCAGTACTTC. Translation gives CASSRRDLSSYEQYF.

The chain joins TRBV29-1 to TRBJ2-5; D ambiguous. The germline V gene encodes CDR1 SQVTM and CDR2 ANQGSEA. This CDR3 region has 13 residues. The germline V and J ends were trimmed by 0 bases and 2 bases, with 7 bases remaining between them. CDR3 coding DNA: TGCAGCGTTGAAGAGGCCATTCAAGAGACCCAGTACTTC. Protein sequence: CSVEEAIQETQYF.

V is TRBV7-8 and J is TRBJ1-2; D is unclear. The CDR3 totals 13 residues. Trimming took off 1 base at V and 7 bases at J, with 10 bases between the two ends. Per the germline V gene, CDR1 is SGHVS and CDR2 is FQNEAQ. The CDR3 sequence: CASSLDPVGGYTF. For the CDR3, the DNA is TGTGCCAGCAGCTTAGACCCAGTTGGTGGCTACACCTTC.

The chain is built from TRBV27 and TRBJ1-5, with 8 bases lining up with TRBD1. This CDR3 region has 16 residues. Germline V lookup: CDR1 MNHEY, CDR2 SMNVEV (reference sequence). The V segment lost 5 bases and the J segment 3 bases; nucleotides outside the gene matches: 9. The CDR3 loop is CASSGTGQGVNQPQHF. The CDR3 region has the DNA TGTGCCAGCAGTGGGACCGGACAGGGCGTCAATCAGCCCCAGCATTTT.

The genes are TRBV10-3 and TRBJ1-1, with TRBD1 matching over 8 bases. Germline lookup yields CDR1 ENHRY and CDR2 SYGVKD. V dropped 5 bases and J dropped 6; count of bases not matched to a gene: 5. The CDR3 has 13 residues. The CDR3, as DNA: TGTGCCATCAGTCTGACAGGGGACGCTGAAGCTTTCTTT. Amino acids: CAISLTGDAEAFF.

The chain couples TRBV6-1 to TRBJ2-1; 12 bases map to TRBD1. CDR3 length equals 15 residues. CDR1 and CDR2 from the germline V gene are MNHNS and SASEGT. With V trimmed by 6 bases and J by 10 bases, 10 bases remained unmatched. CDR3 nucleotide sequence: TGTGCCAGCAGGCCACCGGGACAGGGGGCTACAGAGCAGTTCTTC. Its translation: CASRPPGQGATEQFF.

The rearrangement links TRBV5-5 to TRBJ1-5; 8 bases agree with TRBD1. V shed 0 bases and J 9 bases; nucleotides not matched to a gene: 5. Germline loops: CDR1 SGHKS, CDR2 YYEKEE (reference sequence). The CDR3 contains 14 residues. CDR3 DNA sequence: TGTGCCAGCAGCTTGGGGACAGGGATGGTGCCCCAGCATTTT. Protein product: CASSLGTGMVPQHF.

This clone was found once. The chain joins TRBV5-6 to TRBJ1-1; the match to TRBD1 covers 8 bases. Germline CDR1 SGHDT, CDR2 YYEEEE. Trimming took 2 bases from V and 2 from J; bases not matched to a gene: 11. This CDR3 region has 17 residues. The CDR3 here is CASSFRQGIIGNTEAFF. DNA of the CDR3: TGTGCCAGCAGCTTCCGACAGGGGATAATTGGAAACACTGAAGCTTTCTTT. The entire variable domain, with the rest obtained from reference TRBV5-6 and TRBJ1-1, is as follows: DAGVTQSPTHLIKTRGQQVTLRCSPKSGHDTVSWYQQALGQGPQFIFQYYEEEERQRGNFPDRFSGHQFPNYSSELNVNALLLGDSALYLCASSFRQGIIGNTEAFFGQGTRLTVV.

The V gene is TRBV7-9, the J gene TRBJ1-5; a weak D match, TRBD1 (5 bases). The CDR3 contains 16 residues. Trimming shortened V by 2 bases and J by 3 bases, and 14 bases separated the two germline ends. Germline V lookup: CDR1 SEHNR, CDR2 FQNEAQ (reference sequence). CDR3 region: CASSLSSARVNQPQHF. As DNA, the CDR3 is TGTGCCAGCAGCTTATCGTCGGCCAGGGTCAATCAGCCCCAGCATTTT.